One sample yielded the 10 T cell receptor beta chains listed below, sequenced in a study of cytomegalovirus exposure and HLA in healthy donors. Primers for the PCR totalled 60 Vbeta and 13 Jbeta. Profiling relied on immunoSEQ multiplex PCR, and the TCRdb table lists in-frame clones only, not all of them. The sample consists of some 110,000 clones, around 84% of them appearing once. The source material was PBMCs. The receptors come from a man between 25 and 39 years old in good health and CMV-seropositive.

This chain uses TRBV6-5 with TRBJ1-5; D is possibly TRBD1 (6 bases). Per the germline V gene, CDR1 is MNHEY and CDR2 is SVGAGI. V was shortened by 5 bases and J by 0 bases, with 11 bases between the two germline ends. The CDR3 spans 15 residues. The CDR3, as DNA: TGTGCCAGCAGTCGAGGGACATTTAGCAATCAGCCCCAGCATTTT. It encodes CASSRGTFSNQPQHF.

The genes are TRBV2 and TRBJ1-2; 9 bases are a match to TRBD1. V dropped 9 bases and J dropped 2; count of bases not matched to a gene: 7. Germline V gives CDR1 SNHLY, CDR2 FYNNEI. The CDR3 contains 14 residues. The CDR3 is CARAPGQGNYGYTF. The CDR3 bases are TGTGCCAGAGCACCGGGACAGGGCAACTATGGCTACACCTTC.

The rearrangement links TRBV15 to TRBJ1-3; TRBD1 is a possible D gene (6 bases). Germline assignment: CDR1 LNHNV and CDR2 YYDKDF (reference sequence). The CDR3 has 15 amino acids. V was trimmed by 0 bases and J by 3 bases, leaving 9 bases between them. The CDR3 reads CATSRDPGVGNTIYF. The CDR3 DNA follows: TGTGCCACCAGCAGAGATCCAGGGGTTGGAAACACCATATATTTT.

This clone was seen just once. V and J are TRBV9 and TRBJ1-3; the D is unclear. Trimming took off 3 bases at V and 0 bases at J, with 10 bases between the two ends. There are 15 residues in the CDR3. In germline, CDR1 is SGDLS, CDR2 YYNGEE. CDR3 residues: CASSAATPSGNTIYF. The CDR3 bases are TGTGCCAGCAGCGCCGCGACACCCTCTGGAAACACCATATATTTT. Filled out from reference TRBV9 and TRBJ1-3, the complete variable domain reads DSGVTQTPKHLITATGQRVTLRCSPRSGDLSVYWYQQSLDQGLQFLIQYYNGEERAKGNILERFSAQQFPDLHSELNLSSLELGDSALYFCASSAATPSGNTIYFGEGSWLTVV.

CDR3 coding DNA: TGTGCCAGCAGCGTAGTAAGTGGGAGTGGAATGGAGACCCAGTACTTC. The encoded protein is CASSVVSGSGMETQYF. The chain is built from TRBV9 and TRBJ2-5, with a tentative D call TRBD2 (5 bases). Germline lookup yields CDR1 SGDLS and CDR2 YYNGEE. Trimming removed 0 bases from V and 5 bases from J, with 17 bases in between. The CDR3 is made up of 16 amino acids.

The sample holds one count of this clone. V usage is TRBV7-6 and J usage is TRBJ2-7; 12 bases are a match to TRBD2. Losses at the gene ends were 4 bases for V and 2 bases for J; bases not matched to a gene: 6. CDR3 length: 16 amino acids. CDR1 is SGHVS, CDR2 FNYEAQ, per germline. The CDR3 is CASSSSSSGGAYEQYF. CDR3 coding DNA: TGTGCCAGCAGCTCCTCGTCTAGCGGGGGGGCCTACGAGCAGTACTTC.

The table lists this clone with a few counts. The rearrangement uses TRBV11-1 and TRBJ2-1; weak D call: TRBD1 (6 bases). Germline CDR1 SGHAT, CDR2 FQDESV (reference sequence). This CDR3 is 13 amino acids long. The ends were cut back, 7 bases at V and 5 bases at J, with 12 bases in the middle. This CDR3 reads CASNLDRNNEQFF. The CDR3 DNA follows: TGTGCCAGCAATTTGGACAGAAACAATGAGCAGTTCTTC.

The CDR3 nucleotides are TGTGCCAGCACCCGCCCCGGGGGGGGCTCCTACGAGCAGTACGTC. It is translated as CASTRPGGGSYEQYV. The rearrangement links TRBV6-1 to TRBJ2-7; 8 nucleotides agree with TRBD2. This CDR3 region has 15 residues. V lost 7 bases and J lost 0; bases outside the gene matches: 8. The germline CDR1 and CDR2 sequences are MNHNS and SASEGT.

The rearrangement joins TRBV5-1 to TRBJ2-3; TRBD1 matches at 7 bases. Trimming at V came to 2 bases and at J to 6 bases, leaving 3 bases not matched to a gene. Germline CDR1 reads SGHRS; CDR2 reads YFSETQ. The CDR3 has 13 residues. The CDR3 loop is CASSLDRVDTQYF. CDR3 DNA sequence: TGCGCCAGCAGCTTAGACAGGGTTGATACGCAGTATTTT.

This clone was seen only once. This chain joins TRBV5-5 and TRBJ1-2; perhaps TRBD1 as D (6 bases). Trimming took 4 bases from V and 5 from J, leaving 18 bases between them. Germline V gene data show CDR1 as SGHKS and CDR2 as YYEKEE (reference sequence). This CDR3 has 15 amino acids. This chain's CDR3 is CASSASGAGGYGYTF. The CDR3 DNA follows: TGTGCCAGCAGCGCCTCAGGGGCGGGGGGATATGGCTACACCTTC.